One and the same sample provided the 15 T cell receptor beta chains below, sequenced in a study of T cells in Graves' hyperthyroidism and ophthalmopathy. RNA transcripts gave rise to amplified TCR beta CDR3 regions. HTBI primers were employed in a first-round RT-PCR of the TCR CDR3. MiXCR was run by TCRdb on the multiplex PCR reads, yielding one entry per CDR3 protein. This table has approximately 590,000 distinct CDR3 sequences, less than 20% appearing once. Sample: blood. These TCRs come from a woman aged 25 to 39 with Graves' hyperthyroidism.

V gene TRBV28 combines with J gene TRBJ1-5, with no clear D. This CDR3 is 16 amino acids long. Germline V CDR1 and CDR2: MDHEN, SYDVKM. V was pared by 3 bases and J by 0 bases, with 12 bases between. The CDR3 bases are TGTGCCAGCAGTTTTTCGTACGGCTATAGCAATCAGCCCCAGCATTTT. Translation gives CASSFSYGYSNQPQHF.

V and J are TRBV7-9 and TRBJ1-1; D is unresolved. The CDR3 has 15 amino acids. The V end lost 3 bases, the J end lost 1 base, and 12 bases lay between the germline ends. Germline CDR1 SEHNR, CDR2 FQNEAQ (reference sequence). The CDR3 DNA follows: TGTGCCAGCAGCTTCAGCGGGGTACAGAACACTGAAGCTTTCTTT. Protein: CASSFSGVQNTEAFF.

This clonotype was observed many times. The V gene is TRBV20-1, the J gene TRBJ2-5; TRBD2 aligns across 7 bases. This CDR3 region has 14 residues. The V segment lost 5 bases and the J segment 7 bases; nucleotides outside the gene matches: 13. Per the germline V gene, CDR1 is DFQATT and CDR2 is SNEGSKA (reference sequence). The CDR3 region is CSARTGPRGGTQYF. Here the CDR3 DNA reads TGCAGTGCTCGAACGGGACCTCGCGGGGGGACCCAGTACTTC.

The chain recombines TRBV7-8 with TRBJ1-5; 7 nucleotides agree with TRBD1. There are 17 residues in the CDR3. From germline, CDR1 is SGHVS and CDR2 FQNEAQ. The V and J ends lost 4 bases and 0 bases, in that order; junction bases with no gene match: 9. The CDR3 is CASSSGYRGPSNQPQHF. The CDR3 region has the DNA TGTGCCAGCAGCTCCGGTTACAGGGGCCCTAGCAATCAGCCCCAGCATTTT. The entire variable domain, with the rest obtained from reference TRBV7-8 and TRBJ1-5, is as follows: GAGVSQSPRYKVAKRGQDVALRCDPISGHVSLFWYQQALGQGPEFLTYFQNEAQLDKSGLPSDRFFAERPEGSVSTLKIQRTQQEDSAVYLCASSSGYRGPSNQPQHFGDGTRLSIL.

This clonotype has more than one count but fewer than ten. The rearrangement links TRBV7-2 to TRBJ1-6, with D uncertain. Per germline, CDR1 SGHTA and CDR2 FQGNSA. Trimming removed 5 bases from V and 8 bases from J, with 13 bases in between. CDR3 length: 14 amino acids. The CDR3 bases are TGTGCCAGCAGCCCCGGACGGGTTGATTCACCCCTCCACTTT. Its protein is CASSPGRVDSPLHF.

This clonotype was observed a few times. The genes are TRBV5-1 and TRBJ1-1, with D possibly matching TRBD1 (6 bases). In germline, CDR1 is SGHRS, CDR2 YFSETQ. The CDR3 sequence is 13 residues long. The V end lost 1 base, the J end lost 7 bases, and 11 bases lay between the germline ends. Here the CDR3 DNA reads TGCGCCAGCAGCTTGACGGGGGCTATTGAAGCTTTCTTT. This sequence encodes CASSLTGAIEAFF.

This clonotype was counted between two and nine times. This chain joins TRBV18 and TRBJ2-7; D gene ambiguous. The germline V gene encodes CDR1 KGHSH and CDR2 LQKENI. The V and J ends lost 4 bases and 5 bases respectively, with 12 bases between them. The CDR3 extends over 13 amino acids. CDR3 bases: TGTGCCAGCTCACGGCTAACTTTCGACGAGCAGTACTTC. Translating gives CASSRLTFDEQYF.

This clonotype was picked up many times. V is TRBV7-3 and J is TRBJ2-2; D uncertain. The CDR3 has 12 amino acids. Germline V gives CDR1 SGHTA, CDR2 FQGTGA. The germline V and J ends were trimmed by 0 bases and 9 bases, with 5 bases remaining between them. CDR3: CASSLTPRELFF. CDR3 DNA: TGTGCCAGCAGCTTAACACCCCGGGAGCTGTTTTTT. The full variable domain, rest sourced from reference TRBV7-3 and TRBJ2-2, is GAGVSQTPSNKVTEKGKYVELRCDPISGHTALYWYRQSLGQGPEFLIYFQGTGAADDSGLPNDRFFAVRPEGSVSTLKIQRTERGDSAVYLCASSLTPRELFFGEGSRLTVL.

The V call is TRBV29-1, the J call TRBJ1-2; perhaps TRBD1 as D (5 bases). CDR1 SQVTM and CDR2 ANQGSEA come from the germline V gene. The CDR3 runs 13 residues. The V and J ends lost 3 bases and 4 bases respectively, with 12 bases between them. The CDR3 sequence: CSVDSREGYGYTF. CDR3 bases: TGCAGCGTTGATAGCAGGGAGGGCTATGGCTACACCTTC. The whole variable domain, remainder taken from reference TRBV29-1 and TRBJ1-2, is SAVISQKPSRDICQRGTSLTIQCQVDSQVTMMFWYRQQPGQSLTLIATANQGSEATYESGFVIDKFPISRPNLTFSTLTVSNMSPEDSSIYLCSVDSREGYGYTFGSGTRLTVV.

This clonotype has at least ten counts. The V gene is TRBV6-2 or TRBV6-3, the J gene TRBJ2-2; D may be TRBD1 or TRBD2 (5 bases each). The CDR3 is 14 amino acids. From germline, CDR1 is MNHEY and CDR2 SVGEGT. Trimming removed 0 bases at V and 5 bases at J, with 7 bases between. Here the CDR3 DNA reads TGTGCCAGCAGTTACTCGAGGGGAACCGGGGAGCTGTTTTTT. Protein: CASSYSRGTGELFF.

The table lists this clonotype with a count of one. One junction end does not reproduce the germline sequence, and a read error may be involved. V gene TRBV6-2 or TRBV6-3 combines with J gene TRBJ2-7, with a tentative D call TRBD1 (6 bases). The CDR3 is made up of 14 amino acids. Germline CDR1 reads MNHEY; CDR2 reads SVGEGT. The CDR3 reads CVSSYSQGSYEQYF. CDR3 sequence (DNA): TGTGTCAGCAGTTACTCCCAGGGGTCCTACGAGCAGTACTTC.

The chain carries TRBV6-1 and TRBJ1-1; tentative D call: TRBD1 (6 bases). Trimming took off 10 bases at V and 1 base at J, with 10 bases between the two ends. Germline CDR1 MNHNS, CDR2 SASEGT. The CDR3 runs to 12 residues. The CDR3 loop reads CAIAQGNTEAFF. The CDR3 nucleotides read TGTGCCATCGCACAGGGGAACACTGAAGCTTTCTTT.

This clonotype was seen repeatedly, ten times or more. The chain joins TRBV27 to TRBJ1-3; a possible D gene is TRBD1 (5 bases). This CDR3 is built from 14 residues. CDR1 is MNHEY and CDR2 is SMNVEV in the germline V gene (reference sequence). V gave up 5 bases and J gave up 0 bases, with 8 bases separating them. DNA of the CDR3: TGTGCCAGCAGTCCAAGGGGCTCTGGAAACACCATATATTTT. It yields the protein CASSPRGSGNTIYF.

This clonotype was observed at least ten times. The chain recombines TRBV28 with TRBJ2-7, with D unresolved. The ends were cut back, 4 bases at V and 1 base at J, with 17 bases in the middle. This CDR3 spans 16 amino acids. Looked up from germline, CDR1 is MDHEN and CDR2 is SYDVKM. The CDR3 reads CASSSSAYDVSYEQYF. DNA for the CDR3: TGTGCCAGCAGTTCGTCGGCCTATGACGTTTCCTACGAGCAGTACTTC.

This clonotype was observed a few times. V is TRBV6-2 or TRBV6-3 and J is TRBJ2-7; 9 bases agree with TRBD2. The germline gives CDR1 MNHEY, CDR2 SVGEGT. This CDR3 is built from 16 residues. V lost 7 bases, J lost 2 bases, and 12 bases stayed unmatched. The CDR3 sequence: CASNLYTGTSTYEQYF. Here the CDR3 DNA reads TGTGCCAGCAACCTATATACCGGGACTAGCACCTACGAGCAGTACTTC.